This T cell receptor beta chain was documented in a study of blood T cell repertoires in COVID-19. TCRdb keeps only in-frame clones here, not all; method: immunoSEQ multiplex PCR. The sample shows fewer than 85,000 clones, around 80% of them seen only once. Source material: peripheral blood. The clonotype comes from a man in his sixties with active or convalescent COVID-19.

CDR3 in DNA: TGTGCCAGCAGTGGACAGGTACCCTCTGGAAACACCATATATTTT. Its translation is CASSGQVPSGNTIYF. The V call is TRBV28, the J call TRBJ1-3, with 7 bases that match TRBD1. The CDR3 loop spans 15 amino acids. Germline V gene data show CDR1 as MDHEN and CDR2 as SYDVKM. With V trimmed by 5 bases and J by 0 bases, 4 bases remained unmatched.